The sequence of this T cell receptor beta chain was determined in a study of CXCR3-negative and CXCR3-positive naive CD8 T cells. Germline lookup yields CDR1 MNHEY and CDR2 SMNVEV (reference sequence). CDR3 length equals 15 residues. Note on this clonotype: Its antigen is still unknown.

Cells that were CD45RO-CCR7+CD27+CD95- constituted naive CD8+ T cells. Researchers prepared the TRB cDNA libraries using 5' RACE with UMI labels. TCRdb derives one entry per CDR3 protein from the 5' RACE reads, leaving out DNA. This sample carries 69,000 or so distinct CDR3 sequences, with about 1.5% going to the ten biggest clones. Study results and caveats: Similar TRBV-TRBJ usage characterized naive CXCR3-negative and CXCR3-positive cells; memory cells differed.

The specimen sequenced was naive CXCR3- CD8+ T cells from blood. Noted subset: CD45RO-CCR7+CD27+CD95- naive CD8+ T cells lacking CXCR3 (TNR3-). This TCR came from a human donor in good health. Some clones in this sample may be carry-over from other donors' samples. This chain connects TRBV27 to TRBJ1-5; the TRBD1 assignment by TCRdb is unverifiable without DNA. The CDR3 region is CASSSTPGQKQPQHF.